This T cell receptor beta chain emerged from a study of shared clonotypes between healthy human individuals. Study-wide results and limits: Naive subsets typically showed greater estimated richness than memory subsets.

Naive CD8 cells, CD45RO-negative and positively selected for CCR7, excluded terminally differentiated effector memory CD45RA+ cells. The assay was immunoSEQ multiplex PCR, and TCRdb's table has in-frame clones only and misses some. In the table there are more than 2 million clones, just over 90% of which are singletons. Turning to this clone: What it recognizes is unknown.

The V and J ends lost 1 base and 8 bases respectively, with 15 bases between them. CDR1 SEHNR and CDR2 FQNEAQ come from the germline V gene (reference sequence). The CDR3 is 15 amino acids. This sequence originates from a man between 18 and 29 years old in good health. Some clones in this sample may be carry-over from other donors' samples. V usage is TRBV7-9 and J usage is TRBJ2-4; no reliable D call. The sequencing sample was made of naive CD8+ T cells from PBMCs. CDR3 sequence reads: CASSLDGYRPHIQYF. CDR3 sequence (DNA): TGTGCCAGCAGCTTAGATGGCTACCGCCCCCACATTCAGTACTTC.